This T cell receptor (beta chain) was recorded in a study of T cell changes during pregnancy in multiple sclerosis. Assay used: immunoSEQ multiplex PCR; TCRdb lists only in-frame clones, some missing. This table holds 93,000 or so clones, roughly 92% found once. Trimming took off 2 bases at V and 0 bases at J, with 10 bases between the two ends. CDR1 is MNHEY and CDR2 is SMNVEV in the germline V gene (reference sequence). This CDR3 has 16 residues. The chain joins TRBV27 to TRBJ2-2; tentatively, D is TRBD1 (6 bases). Sequenced here: peripheral blood, sampled after pregnancy. The clonotype originates from a female donor with multiple sclerosis, enrolled in a pregnancy study. CDR3 amino acids: CASSLDWTANTGELFF. The CDR3 DNA sequence: TGTGCCAGCAGTTTAGACTGGACAGCGAACACCGGGGAGCTGTTTTTT.